A single sample gave rise to the 7 T cell receptor beta chains below, sequenced in a study of cytomegalovirus exposure and HLA in healthy donors. PCR involved 60 Vbeta and 13 Jbeta primers. Profiling relied on immunoSEQ multiplex PCR, and the TCRdb table lists in-frame clones only, not all of them. The table shows over 100,000 clones, with 79% occurring only once. Sequencing used PBMCs. The receptor set was obtained from a woman aged 18-30 years in good health and CMV-seropositive.

The chain couples TRBV11-3 to TRBJ1-3; the D is unclear. Between the trimmed V and J ends, which lost 2 bases and 7 bases, there was a span of 12 bases. Germline assignment: CDR1 SGHNT and CDR2 YENEEA. The length of the CDR3 is 14 residues. This CDR3 is CASSLIGESNTIYF. The CDR3 DNA reads TGTGCCAGCAGCTTAATCGGGGAATCGAACACCATATATTTT.

This clone was observed a handful of times. The chain couples TRBV7-3 to TRBJ2-5; 13 bases are a match to TRBD2. The germline CDR1 and CDR2 sequences are SGHTA and FQGTGA. The CDR3 covers 18 residues. V lost 4 bases to trimming and J lost 3 bases; unmatched junction nucleotides: 11. The CDR3 DNA sequence: TGTGCCAGCAGCTCGACCCCTCGGACTAGCGGGAGCGAAGAGACCCAGTACTTC. It yields the protein CASSSTPRTSGSEETQYF. Based on the CDR3 plus reference TRBV7-3 and TRBJ2-5, the full variable domain is GAGVSQTPSNKVTEKGKYVELRCDPISGHTALYWYRQSLGQGPEFLIYFQGTGAADDSGLPNDRFFAVRPEGSVSTLKIQRTERGDSAVYLCASSSTPRTSGSEETQYFGPGTRLLVL.

In its sample, this clone was seen once. The rearrangement uses TRBV9 and TRBJ1-1, with D tentatively TRBD1 (5 bases). This CDR3 is built from 14 residues. The V and J ends lost 0 bases and 4 bases respectively, with 10 bases between them. Germline CDR1 SGDLS, CDR2 YYNGEE. The CDR3 sequence is CASSVGGLPTEAFF. CDR3 coding DNA: TGTGCCAGCAGCGTAGGGGGACTACCCACTGAAGCTTTCTTT.

The gene calls are TRBV4-1 and TRBJ1-5, with TRBD1 as a possible D gene (5 bases). Germline V gene data show CDR1 as MGHRA and CDR2 as YSYEKL. The V end was cut by 0 bases, the J end by 0 bases, with 24 bases between. This CDR3 is built from 21 residues. CDR3 residues: CASSQEGAGSKGNYSNQPQHF. The CDR3 DNA reads as TGCGCCAGCAGCCAAGAAGGTGCCGGTAGTAAGGGGAATTATAGCAATCAGCCCCAGCATTTT.

The chain employs TRBV9 and TRBJ2-4; D gene uncertain. The CDR3 is 18 residues long. The ends were cut back, 0 bases at V and 0 bases at J, with 16 bases in the middle. Germline loops: CDR1 SGDLS, CDR2 YYNGEE. The CDR3 sequence: CASSVEATTTRAKNIQYF. CDR3 bases: TGTGCCAGCAGCGTAGAGGCTACCACTACGAGAGCCAAAAACATTCAGTACTTC.

V usage is TRBV28 and J usage is TRBJ2-2; the match to TRBD2 covers 7 bases. The CDR3 loop spans 14 amino acids. V shed 7 bases, J shed 4 bases, and the junction held 6 bases outside the gene matches. CDR1 and CDR2 from the germline V gene are MDHEN and SYDVKM. CDR3 sequence: CASTLGGSTGELFF. The CDR3 DNA reads as TGTGCCAGCACTCTGGGGGGGAGCACCGGGGAGCTGTTTTTT.

V and J are TRBV19 and TRBJ1-2, with a tentative D call TRBD1 (6 bases). CDR1 is LNHDA and CDR2 is SQIVND in the germline V gene (reference sequence). The CDR3 has 14 amino acids. Trimming took off 3 bases at V and 4 bases at J, with 12 bases between the two ends. The CDR3 here is CASSIGGLGYGYTF. The CDR3 nucleotides are TGTGCCAGTAGTATCGGGGGGCTCGGCTATGGCTACACCTTC.